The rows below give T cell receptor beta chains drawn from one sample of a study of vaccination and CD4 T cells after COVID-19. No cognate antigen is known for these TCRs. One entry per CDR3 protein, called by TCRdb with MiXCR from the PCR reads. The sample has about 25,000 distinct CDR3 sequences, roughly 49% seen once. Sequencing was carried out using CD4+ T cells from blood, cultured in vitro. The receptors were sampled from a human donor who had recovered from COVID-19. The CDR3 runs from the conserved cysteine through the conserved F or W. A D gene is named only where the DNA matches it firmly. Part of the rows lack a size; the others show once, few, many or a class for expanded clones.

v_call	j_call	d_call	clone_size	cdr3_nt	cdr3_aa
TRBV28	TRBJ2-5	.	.	TGTGCCAGCAGTCCCCCGACCCCAGGTTCAAAGACCCAGTACTTC	CASSPPTPGSKTQYF
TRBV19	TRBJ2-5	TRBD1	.	TGTGCCAGTAGTACCCGGGACAGGGTTCAGGGACAAGAGACCCAGTACTTC	CASSTRDRVQGQETQYF
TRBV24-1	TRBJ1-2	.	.	TGTGCCACCAGTGATTTGGGACTGGGTCAACTTGGCTACACCTTC	CATSDLGLGQLGYTF
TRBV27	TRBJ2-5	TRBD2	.	TGTGCCAGCAGCTTACTAGCGGGAGTCCCAGAGACCCAGTACTTC	CASSLLAGVPETQYF
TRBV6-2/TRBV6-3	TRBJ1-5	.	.	TGTGCCAGCAGCCAGTACACAAGCCGGGGGAATCAGCCCCAGCATTTT	CASSQYTSRGNQPQHF
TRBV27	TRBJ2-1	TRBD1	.	TGTGCCAGCTGCCGCGTAACAGGGGATGGAGCCCTTGGAAACAATGAGCAGTTCTTC	CASCRVTGDGALGNNEQFF
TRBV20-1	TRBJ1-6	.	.	TGCAGTGCTAGAGACCGGACAACGGGTTCACCCCTCCACTTT	CSARDRTTGSPLHF
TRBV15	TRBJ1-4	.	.	TGTGCCACCAGCTTAGTGGCGCGTACTAATGAAAAACTGTTTTTT	CATSLVARTNEKLFF
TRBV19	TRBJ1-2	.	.	TGTGCCAGTAGTAGCCTGGGAGCTGGCTACACCTTC	CASSSLGAGYTF
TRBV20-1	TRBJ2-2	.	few	TGCAGTGCTCACGAGGGCTGGACCACCGGGGAGCTGTTTTTT	CSAHEGWTTGELFF
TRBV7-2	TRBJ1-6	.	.	TGTGCCAGCGGTGGGCAGAGTAATTCACCCCTCCACTTT	CASGGQSNSPLHF
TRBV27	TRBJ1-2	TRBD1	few	TGTGCCAGCAGATTGACAGGGGGGTATGGCTACACCTTC	CASRLTGGYGYTF
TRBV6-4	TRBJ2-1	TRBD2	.	TGTGCCAGCAGTGGTTCGACTAGCGGGAGCAATGAGCAGTTCTTC	CASSGSTSGSNEQFF
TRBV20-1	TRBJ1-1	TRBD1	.	TGCAGTGCAAGAATACAGGGGGCTGAAGCTTTCTTT	CSARIQGAEAFF
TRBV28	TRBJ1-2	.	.	TGTGCCAGCAGCCGGGACGGGACCTATGGCTACACCTTC	CASSRDGTYGYTF
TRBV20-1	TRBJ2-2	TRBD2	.	TGCAGTGCTAGAGATCTGGGACTAGCGGGACCCGGGGAGCTGTTTTTT	CSARDLGLAGPGELFF
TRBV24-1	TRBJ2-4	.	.	TGTGCCACCAGTGCGGGGGCGAACATTCAGTACTTC	CATSAGANIQYF
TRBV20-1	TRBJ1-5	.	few	TGCAGTGCTAGCCCCGGGCCTCGCGTTCAGCCCCAGCATTTT	CSASPGPRVQPQHF
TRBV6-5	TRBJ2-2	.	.	TGTGCCAGCAGTTACTCAGTAAGGGGAGATTTGGCCGGGGAGCTGTTTTTT	CASSYSVRGDLAGELFF
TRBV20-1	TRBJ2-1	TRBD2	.	TGCAGTGCTCGGCGGGAGGGCCCCAAAACTGAGCAGTTCTTC	CSARREGPKTEQFF
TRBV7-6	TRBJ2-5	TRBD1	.	TGTGCCAGCAGCTTACCGGGACAGCAAGAGACCCAGTACTTC	CASSLPGQQETQYF
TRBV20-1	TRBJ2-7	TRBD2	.	TGCAGTGCTAGGAGACCGACTAGCGGCTACGAGCAGTACTTC	CSARRPTSGYEQYF
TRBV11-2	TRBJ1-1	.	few	TGTGCCAGCAGCTCGATGGGGGCCTTGAACACTGAAGCTTTCTTT	CASSSMGALNTEAFF
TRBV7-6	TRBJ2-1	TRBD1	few	TGTGCCAGCAGCTTAGATACAGGGGGCTCCTACAATGAGCAGTTCTTC	CASSLDTGGSYNEQFF
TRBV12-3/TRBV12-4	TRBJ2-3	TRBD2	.	TGTGCCAGCACCCAGGGACTAGCTATGTATACGCAGTATTTT	CASTQGLAMYTQYF
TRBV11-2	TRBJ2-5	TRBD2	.	TGTGCCAGCAGCTTCATGGGGCTAGCGGGACCCCGTGAGACCCAGTACTTC	CASSFMGLAGPRETQYF
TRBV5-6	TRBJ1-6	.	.	TGTGCCAGCAGCTTGGGAGGGGGGGCGTATAATTCACCCCTCCACTTT	CASSLGGGAYNSPLHF
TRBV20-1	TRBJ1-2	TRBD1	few	TGCAGTGCTAGAGGGGACAGGGGGAAACACACTAACTATGGCTACACCTTC	CSARGDRGKHTNYGYTF
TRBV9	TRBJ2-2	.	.	TGTGCCAGCAGCCCTCGGTGGGACGCGAACACCGGGGAGCTGTTTTTT	CASSPRWDANTGELFF
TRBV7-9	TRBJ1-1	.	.	TGTGCCAGCAGCTTTTCGGAAAACAACGCTTTCTTT	CASSFSENNAFF
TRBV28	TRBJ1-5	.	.	TGTGCCAGCAGTTCTTATTGGGGGGACCATTATCAGCCCCAGCATTTT	CASSSYWGDHYQPQHF
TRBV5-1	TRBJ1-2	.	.	TGCGCCAGCAGCCCCCTGGGGGGACACCGTGGCTACACCTTC	CASSPLGGHRGYTF
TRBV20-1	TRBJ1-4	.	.	TGCAGTGCTATCAGGGGAAATGAAAAACTGTTTTTT	CSAIRGNEKLFF
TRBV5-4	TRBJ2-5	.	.	TGTGCCAGCAGCCCACGAACGGCGTACACTGATCGAAGGGAGACCCAGTACTTC	CASSPRTAYTDRRETQYF
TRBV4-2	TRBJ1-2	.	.	TGTGCCAGCAGCCAAGAAGCGGCGGGGGGCGATCGGAATGGCTACACCTTC	CASSQEAAGGDRNGYTF
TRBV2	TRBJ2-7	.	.	TGTGCCAGCAGTGACCAGGGGCGAGGGTACGAGCAGTACTTC	CASSDQGRGYEQYF
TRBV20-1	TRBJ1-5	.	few	TGCAGTGCTAGAGATGGGCAGACAAATCAGCCCCAGCATTTT	CSARDGQTNQPQHF
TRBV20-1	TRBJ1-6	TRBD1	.	TGCAGTGCTGGGACAGAGACACCCCTCCACTTT	CSAGTETPLHF
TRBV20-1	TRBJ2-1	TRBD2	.	TGCAGTGCTAGAGGGACTAGCGGTAATTACAATGAGCAGTTCTTC	CSARGTSGNYNEQFF
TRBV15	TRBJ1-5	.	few	TGTGCCACCAGCCCCGGAGGCTCCGATCAGCCCCAGCATTTT	CATSPGGSDQPQHF
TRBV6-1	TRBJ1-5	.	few	TGTGCCAGCAGGAGGGGGGCAGGGGTTGTTTTAGTTCAGCCCCAGCATTTT	CASRRGAGVVLVQPQHF
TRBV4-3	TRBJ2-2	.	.	TGCGCCAGCAGCCAAGTCGGGGGGCATGGCACCGGGGAGCTGTTTTTT	CASSQVGGHGTGELFF
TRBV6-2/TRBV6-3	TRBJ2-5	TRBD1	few	TGTGCCAGCGGCTCAACCCCAACGGGACAGGGGAAGTGGGAGACCCAGTACTTC	CASGSTPTGQGKWETQYF
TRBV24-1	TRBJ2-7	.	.	TGTGCCACCAGTGACATCTCACTAGAGTGGTCCTACGAGCAGTACTTC	CATSDISLEWSYEQYF